This T cell receptor (beta chain) was captured in a study of neoadjuvant anti-PD-1 for oral cavity cancer. Whole-study findings and limits: Each response group had just a few patients in TCR analyses.

This clone was found once. The antigen remains unidentified. This CDR3 is built from 19 residues. The germline CDR1 and CDR2 sequences are LGHNA and YNFKEQ. V lost 1 base to trimming and J lost 9 bases; unmatched junction nucleotides: 14. Most tumor samples had 4 to 6 ug input DNA in two replicates. The data were produced by immunoSEQ multiplex PCR, yet TCRdb's version contains in-frame clones alone and is incomplete. The sample includes around 37,000 clones, around 38% of them seen just once. Time point defined: after neoadjuvant nivolumab, at surgical resection. These newly diagnosed stage II-IVA oral cavity squamous cell carcinoma patients had no prior systemic or radiation treatment. Patients had HPV-negative, locally advanced oral cavity squamous cell carcinoma.

The chain joins TRBV4-2 to TRBJ2-1; 14 nucleotides line up with TRBD2. The starting material was tumor tissue, obtained after nivolumab (anti-PD-1) treatment. This receptor was taken from a person between 40 and 85 years old with oral cavity squamous cell carcinoma. The DNA of the CDR3 is TGTGCCAGCAGCCAAGGGGTCTTGACTAGCGGGAGGGTTTTAAGTGAGCAGTTCTTC. Translated, it gives CASSQGVLTSGRVLSEQFF.